The 3 T cell receptor beta chains reported below all come from one sample, sequenced in a study of T cells in localized non-small cell lung cancer. Assay used: immunoSEQ multiplex PCR; TCRdb lists only in-frame clones, some missing. Of roughly 16,000 clones in the sample, roughly 85% were seen once. This material consisted of peripheral blood, taken before any cancer treatment. The receptors come from a male donor at least 60 years old with stage I lung adenocarcinoma.

The sample holds one count of this clone. The V gene is TRBV30, the J gene TRBJ2-1; 8 bases agree with TRBD2. The germline V gene has CDR1 GTSNPN and CDR2 SVGIG (reference sequence). This CDR3 contains 15 residues. Trimming removed 7 bases from V and 4 bases from J; junction bases left unmatched: 12. The CDR3 protein is CAYRNLLAGYNEQFF. CDR3 coding DNA: TGTGCCTACCGCAACCTTCTAGCGGGTTACAATGAGCAGTTCTTC.

This clone was recorded once. This specimen includes other DNA sequences encoding the same CDR3. This chain joins TRBV7-6 and TRBJ1-6; perhaps TRBD1 as D (5 bases). The CDR3 spans 14 residues. Germline assignment: CDR1 SGHVS and CDR2 FNYEAQ. Trimming took 2 bases from V and 7 from J, leaving 9 bases between them. The CDR3 loop is CASSLQGHNSPLHF. CDR3 nucleotides: TGTGCCAGCAGCTTACAGGGCCACAATTCACCCCTCCACTTT.

This clone showed up just once. Its ends do not fully match the called genes, so a read error is possible. In the same sample, other DNA sequences code for this CDR3. This sequence joins TRBV28 and TRBJ2-7; maybe TRBD2 (5 bases). Germline V gene data show CDR1 as MDHEN and CDR2 as SYDVKM. CDR3 length: 14 amino acids. The CDR3 sequence: CASTRVREGDEQYF. CDR3 DNA sequence: TGTGCCAGCACACGGGTAAGAGAGGGAGACGAGCAATACTTC.